The clone carrying this TCR beta chain showed up many times. The target antigen is unknown. Additional DNA sequences in this sample encode the identical CDR3. Germline V gene data show CDR1 as SGHRS and CDR2 as YFSETQ. This CDR3 comprises 15 residues. Trimming cost V 3 bases and J 0 bases; bases outside gene matches: 5. These data originate in a study of shared clonotypes between healthy human individuals. Study-wide findings and caveats: Some clonotypes were shared by all four sorted-subset donors, while others were not shared. The non-shared ones had lower generation probabilities than the shared ones.

Clones were read by immunoSEQ multiplex PCR, and TCRdb kept only the in-frame ones, dropping some. The sample carries about 1 million clones, about 80% recorded once. Healthy and HIV-negative, the adult donors had no recent acute infections or vaccinations. CD4+ cell separation produced CD45RA+ naive and CD45RA-negative memory subsets. The chain joins TRBV5-1 to TRBJ1-1, with TRBD1 matching 7 bases. The sequence came from a man between 18 and 29 years old in good health. Material: memory CD4+ T cells sorted from blood. Documented subset: CD45RA-negative fraction. In DNA, the CDR3 is TGCGCCAGCAGCTCGGGACAGCTCATGAACACTGAAGCTTTCTTT. It is translated as CASSSGQLMNTEAFF. Full variable domain (outside the CDR3, taken from reference TRBV5-1 and TRBJ1-1): KAGVTQTPRYLIKTRGQQVTLSCSPISGHRSVSWYQQTPGQGLQFLFEYFSETQRNKGNFPGRFSGRQFSNSRSEMNVSTLELGDSALYLCASSSGQLMNTEAFFGQGTRLTVV.